This entry features one TCR beta chain sequence. Produced via immunoSEQ multiplex PCR; TCRdb's table is partial and in-frame only. The sample carries about 330,000 clones, 80% to 90% recorded once. Germline-derived CDR1 and CDR2 are SEHNR and FQNEAQ (reference sequence). V was clipped by 5 bases and J by 4 bases; unmatched bases: 9. There are 16 residues in the CDR3. These data originate in a study of blood T cell repertoires in COVID-19. In the study overall: Sources were T cells, B-cell-depleted T cells, or PBMCs; the material itself was cDNA or gDNA.

Each participant's cohort was designated according to participant-reported clinical history. The specimen was PBMCs or T cells enriched from blood (not recorded which). The genes are TRBV7-9 and TRBJ1-4, with 8 bases that match TRBD1. The TCR originated in a man between 25 and 39 years old who had recovered from COVID-19. The chain's CDR3 is CASSPGGQGYNEKLFF. In DNA form, the CDR3 reads TGTGCCAGCAGCCCCGGAGGACAGGGATATAATGAAAAACTGTTTTTT.